This T cell receptor beta chain was documented in a study of T cell responses to AZD1222 COVID-19 vaccine. The study, taken as a whole, reports: Donor demographics were predominantly white British with a female majority; clonal diversity may be underestimated. Reportedly, nearly half of unique spike TCRs recognized epitopes outside B.1.351/B.1.1.7 mutations. A rise in Spike-specific TCR breadth and depth followed two AZD1222 doses. Samples come after the peak T cell response, not at day 14.

Germline V CDR1 and CDR2: SGHAT, FQDESV (reference sequence). The V and J ends lost 7 bases and 4 bases, in that order; junction bases with no gene match: 10. The CDR3 is made up of 16 amino acids. Some clones are missing from TCRdb's copy, which holds only in-frame ones; the method was immunoSEQ multiplex PCR. The table records around 100,000 clones, approximately 90% of them present only once. A note on this clone: The antigen is undetermined.

This sequence originates from an adult in good health. The sample consisted of peripheral blood, taken on day 0 of AZD1222 vaccination. The chain is built from TRBV11-1 and TRBJ2-2; 9 bases match TRBD1. The DNA for the CDR3 is TGTGCCAGCACCTTCGGGACAGGGTCGGTCACCGGGGAGCTGTTTTTT. It yields the protein CASTFGTGSVTGELFF.